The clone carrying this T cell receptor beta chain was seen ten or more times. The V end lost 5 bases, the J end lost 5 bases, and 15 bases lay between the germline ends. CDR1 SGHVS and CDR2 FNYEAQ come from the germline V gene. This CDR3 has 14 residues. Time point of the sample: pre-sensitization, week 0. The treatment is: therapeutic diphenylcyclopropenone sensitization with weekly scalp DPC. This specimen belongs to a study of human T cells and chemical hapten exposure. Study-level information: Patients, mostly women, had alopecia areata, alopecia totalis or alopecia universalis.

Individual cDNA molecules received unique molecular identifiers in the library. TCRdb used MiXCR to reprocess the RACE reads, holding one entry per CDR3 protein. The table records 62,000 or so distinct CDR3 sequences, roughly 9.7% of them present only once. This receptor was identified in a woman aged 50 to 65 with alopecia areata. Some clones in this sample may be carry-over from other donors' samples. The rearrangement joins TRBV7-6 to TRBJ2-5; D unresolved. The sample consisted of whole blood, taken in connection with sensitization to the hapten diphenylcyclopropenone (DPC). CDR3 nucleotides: TGTGCCAGCAGCCCGTCCCACGGTGTGGAGACCCAGTACTTC. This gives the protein CASSPSHGVETQYF.